A single T cell receptor beta chain is shown here with its context. The specificity of this receptor is unknown. Base qualities are not recorded, but no much larger clone differs from it by a single base. The CDR3, from cysteine to phenylalanine, totals 13 residues. CDR3 DNA only is kept here, 39 bases in frame from base 1. Sequences SGHNT (CDR1) and YENEEA (CDR2) are obtained from the germline V gene. V and J are truncated by 1 base and 3 bases respectively, leaving an intervening sequence of 7 bases. The sample belongs to a study of early stage breast cancer tumors (dated by TCRdb to the late 2010s). Looking at the study overall: Of the approximately 15 invasive breast tumors, twelve were found to be estrogen receptor-positive, progesterone receptor-positive and HER2-negative. Of the roughly twelve ER+/PR+/HER2- tumors, eight were classified as invasive ductal carcinomas and four as invasive lobular carcinomas. A read coverage of roughly 10-fold per sample was achieved on average. Across all samples, 2.5 million to 3 million templates representing under 1.3 million unique clonotypes were detected. General study outcomes and caveats: Compared with adjacent normal breast tissue, tumors had higher clonality and roughly 2.5-fold greater T cell density. Enriched TCRB sequences shared across patients were mostly commonly generated sequences, unlikely to play an important role in the tumor microenvironment. Greater similarity was observed between blood and normal breast repertoires than between blood and tumor repertoires, and tumor was distinguished from normal in about 90% of the 16 patients when each tissue was compared with blood. Chain pairing and functional markers such as CD4, CD8 and FOXP3 were missed by bulk genomic DNA sequencing of unsorted cells. Because the cohort was small, analysis by tumor subtype was not possible.

Every sample was amplified as two independent genomic DNA replicates, using about 0.46 ug for blood and about 1.6 ug for tumor or normal breast. TCRB sequencing of genomic DNA was carried out with the ImmunoSeq Intro kit according to the manufacturer's instructions. The multiplex PCR ran for 25 to 35 cycles using proprietary primers and spike-in control sequences for absolute quantification. Single-end 150-bp reads were used to sequence an 87-bp fragment covering the CDR3 and the flanking V and J genes. Each lane of an Illumina MiSeq using version 3.0 chemistry carried seven multiplexed samples, with two replicates per sample. For the original study's pipeline: The vendor's proprietary pipeline handled the raw data processing, merging both replicates into a single result for each sample. To define clonotypes, the study grouped productive rearrangements that shared the V-gene family, CDR3 amino acid sequence and J-gene segment. Clonality was calculated as 1 minus the normalized Shannon entropy (Pielou evenness) of TCRB abundances. To estimate T cell density, the total number of templates was divided by the input cell count, which was inferred from how much DNA went in. Total repertoire diversity and clonality were estimated with Recon using default parameters. A clonotype was considered tumor-enriched if its abundance in tumor exceeded 0.1% and was at least 32-fold higher than its abundance in normal breast. Sourced from immuneACCESS, this table was stored by TCRdb with only in-frame sequences that have V and J called. A share of the clones is absent; for the studies checked, an unresolved V gene accounts for under half, and the remainder has no known explanation. V and J calls plus clone size are reproduced from that table; the DNA served to infer D and trimming. The sample has 20,000 to 30,000 clones on record, roughly two thirds of them singletons. About 10% of the sample is in the top ten clones.

About 19-55 mg of tumor tissue was diced, and more than 2.5 ug of DNA was typically obtained. The study profiled bulk TCR beta-chain repertoires in matched peripheral blood, tumor and adjacent normal breast tissue taken from approximately 15 patients with early-stage breast cancer. After resection, tumor tissue identified by eye was cut out and put into prechilled RNAlater. Using a TissueLyser II, roughly 19-50 mg of tumor tissue was diced and homogenized in RLTplus buffer with beta-mercaptoethanol and antifoaming agent. Genomic DNA was extracted with the Qiagen AllPrep DNA/RNA Mini kit. The TCR sequence derives from a person between 60 and 69 years old with breast cancer. The sample was breast tumor tissue. This chain is built from TRBV11-3 and TRBJ2-7; the D gene assignment is ambiguous. In nucleotide form, the sequence is TGTGCCAGCAGCTTAGGGCCGAACTACGAGCAGTACTTC. This yields the protein CASSLGPNYEQYF.